The rows below give T cell receptor beta chains drawn from one sample of a study of blood T cell repertoires in COVID-19. The data were produced by immunoSEQ multiplex PCR, yet TCRdb's version contains in-frame clones alone and is incomplete. Of about 150,000 clones listed, around four fifths are singletons. Sequencing used peripheral blood. Receptor source: a woman aged 80 or over with acute or convalescent COVID-19. CDR3s include the opening cysteine and the closing phenylalanine or tryptophan. A D gene is named only where the DNA matches it firmly. Not all rows give a size; the values are once, few, many and, for expanded clones, a class.

d_call	v_call	clone_size	j_call	cdr3_nt	cdr3_aa
-	TRBV7-2	-	TRBJ1-1	TGTGCCAGCAGTACAGGGCCTGACACTGAAGCTTTCTTT	CASSTGPDTEAFF
TRBD1	TRBV25-1	few	TRBJ1-6	TGTGCCAGCAGAGGGGGACAGGATAATTCACCCCTCCACTTT	CASRGGQDNSPLHF
TRBD1	TRBV5-1	-	TRBJ1-1	TGCGCCAGCAGCAGCGGGACAGGGGGTACTGAAGCTTTCTTT	CASSSGTGGTEAFF
-	TRBV7-2	-	TRBJ1-4	TGTGCCAGCAGCTTATCCTTCGCTAATGAAAAACTGTTTTTT	CASSLSFANEKLFF
TRBD2	TRBV2	few	TRBJ2-1	TGTGCCAGCAGTCGGTCGTCGACTAGCGGGGGGGCCGGGTACAATGAGCAGTTCTTC	CASSRSSTSGGAGYNEQFF
-	TRBV7-9	-	TRBJ1-5	TGTGCCAGCAGCTTAGGGGGGGTACCCACTCAGCCCCAGCATTTT	CASSLGGVPTQPQHF
-	TRBV30	-	TRBJ2-5	TGTGCCTGGACACAGGGTTCAGAGACCCAGTACTTC	CAWTQGSETQYF
-	TRBV12-3/TRBV12-4	-	TRBJ1-3	TGTGCCAGCACCGAGGGTGGAAACACCATATATTTT	CASTEGGNTIYF
-	TRBV3-1/TRBV3-2	once	TRBJ1-6	TGTGCCAGCAGCCCCCGTGGAGGGTACCCCTATAATTCACCCCTCCACTTT	CASSPRGGYPYNSPLHF
TRBD2	TRBV3-1/TRBV3-2	-	TRBJ2-3	TGTGCCAGCAGCCAAGTCGCGGGCAGACTAGCGCGGCGGACGCAGTATTTT	CASSQVAGRLARRTQYF
-	TRBV7-9	once	TRBJ2-7	TGTGCCAGCAGCTTGGGGGACAACCAACCCCCCTACGAGCAGTACTTC	CASSLGDNQPPYEQYF
-	TRBV7-9	-	TRBJ1-1	TGTGCCAGCAGCTATCTCGGCGGCACTGAAGCTTTCTTT	CASSYLGGTEAFF
TRBD1	TRBV30	-	TRBJ1-4	TGTGCCTGGAGACCACAGGGGGCGACTACTAATGAAAAACTGTTTTTT	CAWRPQGATTNEKLFF
TRBD1	TRBV6-2/TRBV6-3	-	TRBJ1-2	TGTGCCAGCAGTTTGTTACAGGGGTATATGAATGGCTACACCTTC	CASSLLQGYMNGYTF
TRBD1	TRBV10-3	-	TRBJ1-6	TGTGCCATCAGTATAGCCGGGACAGAGATTAATTCACCCCTCCACTTT	CAISIAGTEINSPLHF
-	TRBV5-4	many	TRBJ1-2	TGTGCCAGCACCACCGGAGGCGCTGTTAACTATGGCTACACCTTC	CASTTGGAVNYGYTF
TRBD1	TRBV7-6	-	TRBJ1-5	TGTGCCAGCAGCCGTGGGACAGGGGACCAGCCCCAGCATTTT	CASSRGTGDQPQHF
-	TRBV5-6	-	TRBJ2-7	TGTGCCAGCAGCTCGTTCCGGGACAACCTCTACGAGCAGTACTTC	CASSSFRDNLYEQYF
-	TRBV7-2	-	TRBJ1-1	TGTGCCAGCAGCTTAGCGCACACCGCTTTATCTGAAGCTTTCTTT	CASSLAHTALSEAFF
-	TRBV30	-	TRBJ1-2	TGTGCCTGGAGTGTACTGGGGCAGGAACTGAACTATGGCTACACCTTC	CAWSVLGQELNYGYTF
TRBD1	TRBV3-1/TRBV3-2	-	TRBJ1-2	TGTGCCAGCAGCCAAGAGTCCGGGACAGGACCCTATGGCTACACCTTC	CASSQESGTGPYGYTF
-	TRBV4-3	-	TRBJ1-1	TGCGCCAGCAGCCAAGAACGGGACAAAGTGAACACTGAAGCTTTCTTT	CASSQERDKVNTEAFF
TRBD1	TRBV6-5	few	TRBJ1-1	TGTGCCAGCAGTCATACAGGGGGCGCGGGGACTGAAGCTTTCTTT	CASSHTGGAGTEAFF
TRBD2	TRBV7-3	-	TRBJ2-1	TGTGCCAGCAGCCCCCAGAGACTAGCGGGACCCAATGAGCAGTTCTTC	CASSPQRLAGPNEQFF
TRBD1	TRBV18	once	TRBJ1-2	TGTGCCAGCTCATCGACAGGGGGCGGCTATGGCTACACCTTC	CASSSTGGGYGYTF
-	TRBV3-1/TRBV3-2	-	TRBJ2-1	TGTGCCAGCAGCCAGGCCTACTACTCCTACAATGAGCAGTTCTTC	CASSQAYYSYNEQFF
-	TRBV6-5	-	TRBJ1-6	TGTGCCAGCAGATACACGGACAGAAACAATTCACCCCTCCACTTT	CASRYTDRNNSPLHF
-	TRBV20-1	-	TRBJ1-2	TGCACCCCCGGGAGTAACTATGGCTACACCTTC	CTPGSNYGYTF
-	TRBV6-5	-	TRBJ2-2	TGTGCCAGCAGTTACCTACGGACACCTAACACCGGGGAGCTGTTTTTT	CASSYLRTPNTGELFF
-	TRBV3-1/TRBV3-2	-	TRBJ2-7	TGTGCCAGCAGTGACAGTACCCCTTACGAGCAGTACTTC	CASSDSTPYEQYF
-	TRBV15	-	TRBJ1-1	TGTGCCACCAGCAGAGCCGTTGGCCGAACTGAAGCTTTCTTT	CATSRAVGRTEAFF
-	TRBV28	-	TRBJ1-2	TGTGCCACCCAGCCGGGGGACCCTTATGGCTACACCTTC	CATQPGDPYGYTF
-	TRBV27	-	TRBJ1-1	TGTGCCAGCAGTTTTAACGGAGGAATGAACACTGAAGCTTTCTTT	CASSFNGGMNTEAFF
TRBD2	TRBV5-1	few	TRBJ2-7	TGCGCCAGCAGCTTGGGACTAGCGGGGAACAACTACGAGCAGTACTTC	CASSLGLAGNNYEQYF
-	TRBV7-2	-	TRBJ1-2	TGTGCCAGCAGCTTAGGACAGTTCTATGGCTACACCTTC	CASSLGQFYGYTF
-	TRBV6-5	-	TRBJ2-7	TGTGCCAGCAGTACTAGTTACGAGCAGTACTTC	CASSTSYEQYF
-	TRBV5-1	-	TRBJ2-2	TGCGCCAGCAGCCCCAGTGGCTCGACGAACACCGGGGAGCTGTTTTTT	CASSPSGSTNTGELFF
-	TRBV18	few	TRBJ1-6	TGTGCCAGCTCACCATCGGCGGAAACGAATAATTCACCCCTCCACTTT	CASSPSAETNNSPLHF
TRBD1	TRBV7-3	-	TRBJ1-1	TGTGCCAGCAGCCAACGAACAGGGGCAGAAGCTTTCTTT	CASSQRTGAEAFF
-	TRBV6-4	-	TRBJ2-2	TGTGCCAGCAGTGACCGCGGCCGCCTCCCGAACACCGGGGAGCTGTTTTTT	CASSDRGRLPNTGELFF
TRBD2	TRBV9	-	TRBJ2-5	TGTGCCAGCAGCATTACGACTAGCGGGAGTCCCCAACAAACCGAGACCCAGTACTTC	CASSITTSGSPQQTETQYF
TRBD1	TRBV7-3	-	TRBJ2-2	TGTGCCAGCAGCTTAGGGACAGGGGTGAACACCGGGGAGCTGTTTTTT	CASSLGTGVNTGELFF
TRBD1	TRBV19	-	TRBJ1-5	TGTGCCAGTAGTATAGGACAGGGTCAGCCCCAGCATTTT	CASSIGQGQPQHF
TRBD1	TRBV29-1	once	TRBJ1-2	TGCAGCGTATCCGGGACAGGGGAGGCTGGCTACACCTTC	CSVSGTGEAGYTF
-	TRBV4-1	-	TRBJ2-5	TGCGCCAGCAGCCCCCCTGACGGGGCCCAGTACTTC	CASSPPDGAQYF
-	TRBV7-8	-	TRBJ1-2	TGTGCCAGCAGCTTAGGATCTCGGGATTCTGCGCAGACCTTC	CASSLGSRDSAQTF
TRBD1	TRBV4-3	-	TRBJ1-2	TGCGCCAGCAGCCAAGAAGGTACAGGGGGTACTAACTATGGCTACACCTTC	CASSQEGTGGTNYGYTF
TRBD1	TRBV5-1	few	TRBJ2-5	TGCGCCAGCAGCTTGGACCCCGGACAGGCTCAAGAGACCCAGTACTTC	CASSLDPGQAQETQYF
TRBD1	TRBV18	-	TRBJ1-1	TGTGCCAGCTCGCAGGGGGACGACACTGAAGCTTTCTTT	CASSQGDDTEAFF
-	TRBV5-4	-	TRBJ1-2	TGTGCCAGCAGCTTTAAACAGGGTCAAGCTAACTATGGCTACACCTTC	CASSFKQGQANYGYTF
TRBD2	TRBV14	-	TRBJ2-1	TGTGCCAGCAGCCAAGGGACTAGCGGGAGGGCGGGGGAGCAGTTCTTC	CASSQGTSGRAGEQFF
-	TRBV19	-	TRBJ1-1	TGTGCCAGTAGAAAAACTCAGGGGTATGATGAAGCTTTCTTT	CASRKTQGYDEAFF
-	TRBV3-1/TRBV3-2	-	TRBJ1-3	TGTGCCAGCAGCCAACTATCAGGGGCTGCCGGGAACACCATATATTTT	CASSQLSGAAGNTIYF
TRBD2	TRBV18	-	TRBJ2-2	TGTGCCAGCTCACCAGAGGCTAGCGGGCGGGGCGGGGAGCTGTTTTTT	CASSPEASGRGGELFF
-	TRBV21-1	-	TRBJ1-1	TGTGCCAGCCCGGAGGCTTTCTTT	CASPEAFF
-	TRBV5-1	few	TRBJ1-1	TGCGCCAGCAGCCGGGAGGGGTGGGAAGCTTTCTTT	CASSREGWEAFF
-	TRBV9	few	TRBJ1-1	TGTGCCAGTGCCAGGGTGAACACTGAAGCTTTCTTT	CASARVNTEAFF
-	TRBV6-2/TRBV6-3	-	TRBJ1-2	TGTGCCAGCAGTTACTCGAACGGCGGGGTTAACTATGGCTACACCTTC	CASSYSNGGVNYGYTF
-	TRBV6-2/TRBV6-3	-	TRBJ1-6	TGTGCCAGCAGCGACAGGCATTCACCCCTCCACTTT	CASSDRHSPLHF
TRBD2	TRBV6-4	few	TRBJ2-3	TGTGCCAGCAGTTCTCAAGCGGGGGGGCCAACAGATACGCAGTATTTT	CASSSQAGGPTDTQYF